One T cell receptor (beta chain) is described in this entry. Antigen unknown. This entry comes from a study of cytomegalovirus exposure and HLA in healthy donors. Study details: Early release data held tens of millions of unique TCRs from HLA-typed donors.

Findings and caveats of the study: Earlier results showed most TCR beta V segments being productive about 90% or about 30% of the time. Later on, analysis showed that most CMV-associated TCR beta chains appeared to be HLA-restricted.

It was with 60 Vbeta and 13 Jbeta primers that the PCR ran. Clones were sequenced by immunoSEQ multiplex PCR, and TCRdb holds only the in-frame ones, with some missing. The sample contains under 150,000 clones, about 64% of which appear only once. CDR3 length equals 17 residues. J was trimmed by 4 bases and V by 0 bases; bases with no gene match: 9. Germline lookup yields CDR1 PRHDT and CDR2 FYEKMQ (reference sequence). V is TRBV13 and J is TRBJ1-2; 9 nucleotides align to TRBD1. The sequence was collected from a man aged 55 to 70 in good health and CMV-seronegative. The sample was PBMCs. The CDR3 reads CASSLGFDRGYGYGYTF. For the CDR3, the DNA is TGTGCCAGCAGCTTAGGTTTTGACAGGGGGTACGGCTATGGCTACACCTTC.